This entry is about one TCR beta chain. The target antigen is unknown. The V and J ends lost 0 bases and 2 bases, in that order; junction bases with no gene match: 4. CDR1 and CDR2 (germline): MNHEY, SMNVEV (reference sequence). The CDR3 runs to 17 residues. Reverse transcribing all isolated RNA meant expressed TCRB transcripts were sequenced. Naive, central memory and regulatory T cell samples produced a mean of roughly 3.5 million reads. The protocol was immunoSEQ multiplex PCR, while the TCRdb copy is restricted to in-frame clones and leaves out a portion. Here the sample spans under 550,000 clones, 9.5% to 12% being singletons. This sample is drawn from a study of beta chain features in type 1 diabetes. The study, taken as a whole, reports: Shortening that was moderate but significant affected the TCRB CDR3s of Type 1 diabetes patients in all four CD4+ subsets.

This sequence was found in a woman under 30 in good health. The rearrangement links TRBV27 to TRBJ2-6; 7 positions agree with TRBD1. Material: naive CD4+ T cells from blood. Here the CDR3 DNA reads TGTGCCAGCAGTTTATCGGTTACAGGGGCTGGGGCCAACGTCCTGACTTTC. Encoded protein: CASSLSVTGAGANVLTF. The full variable domain, completed using reference TRBV27 and TRBJ2-6, is EAQVTQNPRYLITVTGKKLTVTCSQNMNHEYMSWYRQDPGLGLRQIYYSMNVEVTDKGDVPEGYKVSRKEKRNFPLILESPSPNQTSLYFCASSLSVTGAGANVLTFGAGSRLTVL.